The 19 T cell receptor beta chains below come from one sample, sequenced in a study of kidney transplant recipient with SARS-CoV-2 infection. TCRdb reprocessed the reads with MiXCR, giving one entry per CDR3 protein. The data hold about 250,000 distinct CDR3 sequences, with 29% observed a single time. Sequencing was performed on a blood sample, taken at baseline and on roughly day 110 from a kidney transplant recipient. All receptors come from a male patient in his thirties who had COVID-19 and was a kidney transplant recipient. The T cells may partly be graft donor cells.

The rearrangement links TRBV5-6 to TRBJ2-1, with D unclear. Trimming cost V 2 bases and J 2 bases, with 17 bases left between them. In germline, CDR1 is SGHDT, CDR2 YYEEEE. This CDR3 comprises 17 residues. The CDR3: CASSFMAWQDPYNEQFF. The CDR3 DNA follows: TGTGCCAGCAGCTTTATGGCGTGGCAGGACCCCTACAATGAGCAGTTCTTC.

The sample holds a few counts of this clonotype. V usage is TRBV5-6 and J usage is TRBJ1-2; a possible D gene is TRBD1 (5 bases). With 2 bases removed from V and 4 bases from J, the gap between germline ends came to 12 bases. The CDR3 covers 14 residues. Germline V gives CDR1 SGHDT, CDR2 YYEEEE. This CDR3 reads CASSFREVSYGYTF. The DNA of the CDR3 is TGTGCCAGCAGCTTCAGGGAAGTGAGCTATGGCTACACCTTC.

This clonotype has at least ten counts. This sequence joins TRBV2 and TRBJ2-7; D gene unclear. With 6 bases removed from V and 1 base from J, the gap between germline ends came to 4 bases. The CDR3 covers 11 residues. CDR1 and CDR2 from the germline V gene are SNHLY and FYNNEI. The CDR3 region has the DNA TGTGCCAGCAGCCCGTCCTACGAGCAGTACTTC. Amino acids: CASSPSYEQYF.

In regard to this clonotype: It differs at one base from a far larger clone, so likely a read error. The rearrangement joins TRBV6-5 to TRBJ2-7; D possibly uses TRBD1 or TRBD2 (6 bases each). The V gene lost 9 bases and the J gene lost 2 bases, with 17 bases spanning the gap. The CDR3 totals 14 residues. Germline assignment: CDR1 MNHEY and CDR2 SVGAGI. The CDR3 DNA is TGTGCCAGAACGGCCGGGGGCGCCACCTACGAGCAGTACTTC. It specifies CARTAGGATYEQYF.

About this clonotype: This may stem from a read error, because a much larger clone lies one nucleotide away. This rearrangement joins TRBV4-2 to TRBJ2-3; D may correspond to TRBD1 or TRBD2 (7 bases each). The CDR3 has 16 residues. In germline, CDR1 is LGHNA, CDR2 YNFKEQ. The CDR3 loop is CAGSPFRGGPTDTQYF. CDR3 nucleotides: TGTGCCGGCAGCCCGTTCAGGGGGGGCCCTACAGATACGCAGTATTTT.

This clonotype showed up many times. CDR3 DNA: TGTGCCAGCAGCGAAAACTGGGTCGTTAGAAAGACCTATGGCTACACCTTC. Protein sequence: CASSENWVVRKTYGYTF. This chain joins TRBV16 and TRBJ1-2; D is ambiguous. Per the germline V gene, CDR1 is KGHSY and CDR2 is FQNENV. The CDR3 is 17 amino acids. Trimming stripped 5 bases from V and 4 bases from J, with 23 bases between.

For this clonotype: A clone one base away is much larger, so this may be a read error. The chain is built from TRBV20-1 and TRBJ1-1; D is ambiguous. The germline CDR1 and CDR2 sequences are DFQATT and SNEGSKA (reference sequence). CDR3 size: 11 residues. Trimming pared 0 bases from V and 9 bases from J, leaving 8 bases between. CDR3 loop: CSARDLHKAFF. CDR3 coding DNA: TGCAGTGCTAGAGATTTACACAAAGCTTTCTTT.

This clonotype occurred many times. The chain employs TRBV20-1 and TRBJ1-2, with D unresolved. Trimming cost V 5 bases and J 4 bases, with 23 bases left between them. The CDR3 runs to 16 residues. The germline V gene encodes CDR1 DFQATT and CDR2 SNEGSKA (reference sequence). The CDR3 protein is CSARNPLFRKTYGYTF. CDR3 coding DNA: TGCAGTGCTCGTAATCCGCTGTTTCGAAAGACCTATGGCTACACCTTC.

This clonotype was detected ten times or more. The genes are TRBV5-1 and TRBJ2-5, with 7 bases fitting TRBD2. The CDR3 extends over 14 amino acids. V lost 4 bases and J lost 2; bases outside the gene matches: 5. Germline-derived CDR1 and CDR2 are SGHRS and YFSETQ. This chain's CDR3 is CASSPSAGQETQYF. CDR3 nucleotides: TGCGCCAGCAGCCCTTCAGCGGGACAAGAGACCCAGTACTTC. Complete variable domain (other parts from reference TRBV5-1 and TRBJ2-5): KAGVTQTPRYLIKTRGQQVTLSCSPISGHRSVSWYQQTPGQGLQFLFEYFSETQRNKGNFPGRFSGRQFSNSRSEMNVSTLELGDSALYLCASSPSAGQETQYFGPGTRLLVL.

This clonotype was counted at least ten times. The chain joins TRBV12-5 to TRBJ1-3; D is unresolved. The CDR3 contains 13 residues. V was shortened by 6 bases and J by 3 bases, with 9 bases between the two germline ends. Per germline, CDR1 LGHNT and CDR2 FRNRAP. This CDR3 reads CASGQVNGNTIYF. The CDR3 DNA is TGTGCTAGTGGGCAGGTAAATGGAAACACCATATATTTT. The variable domain in full, completed from reference TRBV12-5 and TRBJ1-3, reads DARVTQTPRHKVTEMGQEVTMRCQPILGHNTVFWYRQTMMQGLELLAYFRNRAPLDDSGMPKDRFSAEMPDATLATLKIQPSEPRDSAVYFCASGQVNGNTIYFGEGSWLTVV.

This rearrangement joins TRBV7-8 to TRBJ1-6, with 9 bases aligning to TRBD1. Germline V gene sequence: CDR1 SGHVS, CDR2 FQNEAQ. After removal of 5 bases from V and 10 bases from J, the junction contained 12 bases not matched to a gene. This CDR3 is built from 16 residues. CDR3 sequence (DNA): TGTGCCAGCAGCCACAGAGGACAGGGGCCCGGGTCACCCCTCCACTTT. Protein: CASSHRGQGPGSPLHF.

Regarding this clonotype: A much larger clonotype is one base distant, so this may be a read error. This rearrangement joins TRBV9 to TRBJ1-2; D unresolved. The CDR3 consists of 16 residues. CDR1 is SGDLS, CDR2 YYNGEE, per germline. Trimming removed 10 bases from V and 4 bases from J, with 26 bases in between. As DNA, the CDR3 is TGTGCCTGCTTTCTCATGTACTCAAGAAAGACCTATGGCTACACCTTC. Encoded protein: CACFLMYSRKTYGYTF.

In this sample, this clonotype turned up once. A much more abundant neighbour one base away suggests this may be a read error. The rearrangement uses TRBV19 and TRBJ1-4, with 9 positions matching TRBD1. Germline V gives CDR1 LNHDA, CDR2 SQIVND (reference sequence). CDR3 length: 15 residues. The chain's CDR3 is CASSMGDRENEKLSF. DNA for the CDR3: TGTGCCAGTAGTATGGGGGACAGGGAGAATGAAAAACTGTCTTTT.

Regarding this clonotype: A much larger clone sits a single nucleotide away, making a read error possible. The conserved closing phenylalanine or tryptophan is absent in this CDR3, likely reflecting a read error. The V gene is TRBV5-3, the J gene TRBJ1-2; D uncertain. TRBV5-3 is flagged as an ORF with uncertain function. Trimming removed 7 bases at V and 4 bases at J, with 23 bases between. The CDR3 loop spans 16 amino acids. The CDR3 sequence is CARPDIVVRKTYGYTL. The CDR3 nucleotides read TGTGCCAGACCAGATATAGTGGTGAGAAAGACCTATGGCTACACCCTC.

The V call is TRBV12-3 or TRBV12-4, the J call TRBJ2-3, with D uncertain. Trimming removed 5 bases at V and 7 bases at J, with 4 bases between. The CDR3 runs to 10 residues. The CDR3 nucleotides read TGTGCCAGCAGTCTCCATACGCAGTATTTT. Amino acids: CASSLHTQYF.

Turning to this clonotype: This sequence may be a read error, since a much larger clone differs from it by one base. The V gene is TRBV2, the J gene TRBJ1-3; TRBD1 is a possible D gene (6 bases). The CDR3 contains 15 residues. Per the germline V gene, CDR1 is SNHLY and CDR2 is FYNNEI. CDR3 residues: CASSNRAPSGNTVYF. DNA for the CDR3: TGTGCCAGCAGTAACAGGGCTCCCTCTGGAAACACCGTATATTTT. Using reference TRBV2 and TRBJ1-3 for the parts outside the CDR3, the full variable domain is EPEVTQTPSHQVTQMGQEVILRCVPISNHLYFYWYRQILGQKVEFLVSFYNNEISEKSEIFDDQFSVERPDGSNFTLKIRSTKLEDSAMYFCASSNRAPSGNTVYFGEGSWLTVV.

This clonotype was seen ten or more times. The chain joins TRBV7-2 to TRBJ1-2; unclear D gene. CDR1 and CDR2 from the germline V gene are SGHTA and FQGNSA. The CDR3 loop spans 17 amino acids. Trimming took off 5 bases at V and 4 bases at J, with 23 bases between the two ends. CDR3 in DNA: TGTGCCAGCAGCGTTAGGCGCAGAGACGGAAAGACCTATGGCTACACCTTC. Encoded protein: CASSVRRRDGKTYGYTF.

As concerns this clonotype: This may stem from a read error, because a much larger clone lies one nucleotide away. V is TRBV23-1 and J is TRBJ1-2; D is undetermined. TRBV23-1 counts as an open reading frame of uncertain function. V was shortened by 5 bases and J by 4 bases, with 23 bases between the two germline ends. The CDR3 runs 17 residues. CDR3 sequence: CASSCPMLRRKTYGYTF. For the CDR3, the DNA is TGCGCCAGCAGTTGCCCCATGCTACGCAGAAAGACCTATGGCTACACCTTC.

Points on this clonotype: A read error may be the cause here, since a much bigger clone is one base away. The chain recombines TRBV20-1 with TRBJ1-5; no definite D call. CDR3 length: 11 amino acids. Trimming left V 7 bases short and J 6 bases short, with 10 bases between. The germline CDR1 and CDR2 sequences are DFQATT and SNEGSKA (reference sequence). The CDR3: CSVRSSQPQHF. The CDR3 nucleotides are TGCAGTGTAAGGAGTAGTCAGCCCCAGCATTTT.